The 6 T cell receptor beta chains given below trace back to one sample, sequenced in a study of CD4 T cells in relation to SARS-CoV-2 and coronaviruses. The method was immunoSEQ multiplex PCR; TCRdb's version includes in-frame clones alone and lacks a portion of them. Of tens of thousands of clones listed, around four fifths are singletons. Their antigen targets remain unknown. Sequencing was done on a sample of memory CD4+ T cells from PBMCs, cultured in vitro. Every receptor here comes from an adult with COVID-19.

CDR3 amino acids: CAKSITRATGANVLTF. CDR3 nucleotide sequence: TGCGCCAAGTCGATCACCCGGGCTACTGGGGCCAACGTCCTGACTTTC. The genes are TRBV23-1 and TRBJ2-6; no definite D call. TRBV23-1 is filed as an ORF, its function uncertain. Trimming removed 10 bases at V and 2 bases at J, with 18 bases between. The CDR3 runs to 16 residues.

The CDR3 protein is CASSSIGTGETQYF. The CDR3 DNA is TGCGCCAGCAGCTCTATCGGGACAGGGGAGACCCAGTACTTC. The chain is built from TRBV5-1 and TRBJ2-5; 9 nucleotides align to TRBD1. V lost 3 bases and J lost 5; bases outside the gene matches: 5. The germline V gene encodes CDR1 SGHRS and CDR2 YFSETQ. This CDR3 contains 14 residues.

V is TRBV20-1 and J is TRBJ2-3, with D perhaps matching TRBD2 (6 bases). The ends were cut back, 3 bases at V and 3 bases at J, with 19 bases in the middle. Per germline, CDR1 DFQATT and CDR2 SNEGSKA (reference sequence). This CDR3 has 16 residues. The CDR3 spells CSASTAERAITDTQYF. The CDR3 nucleotides read TGCAGTGCTAGTACCGCCGAGCGGGCGATAACAGATACGCAGTATTTT.

This clone occurred a few times. The J gene is TRBJ2-5, the V gene TRBV11-2, with 13 bases identical to TRBD2. CDR1 and CDR2 (germline): SGHAT, FQNNGV. The V and J ends lost 5 bases and 9 bases, in that order; junction bases with no gene match: 9. This CDR3 contains 15 residues. CDR3 sequence reads: CASSPGLAGTRAQYF. The CDR3 DNA reads as TGTGCCAGCAGCCCGGGACTAGCGGGGACCAGGGCCCAGTACTTC.

This sequence joins TRBV5-6 and TRBJ1-1; 9 bases fit TRBD1. CDR3 length: 16 residues. Germline CDR1 reads SGHDT; CDR2 reads YYEEEE. Trimming at V came to 0 bases and at J to 0 bases, leaving 3 bases not matched to a gene. Here the CDR3 DNA reads TGTGCCAGCAGCTTGGTGGGACAGGGCGTGAACACTGAAGCTTTCTTT. It is translated as CASSLVGQGVNTEAFF.

The V and J genes are TRBV7-8 and TRBJ2-5; 13 bases are a match to TRBD2. After removal of 3 bases from V and 7 bases from J, the junction contained 5 bases not matched to a gene. The CDR3 loop spans 15 amino acids. Germline-derived CDR1 and CDR2 are SGHVS and FQNEAQ. The CDR3 loop reads CASSLGLAGSGTQYF. CDR3 nucleotides: TGTGCCAGCAGCTTGGGACTAGCGGGAAGCGGGACCCAGTACTTC.